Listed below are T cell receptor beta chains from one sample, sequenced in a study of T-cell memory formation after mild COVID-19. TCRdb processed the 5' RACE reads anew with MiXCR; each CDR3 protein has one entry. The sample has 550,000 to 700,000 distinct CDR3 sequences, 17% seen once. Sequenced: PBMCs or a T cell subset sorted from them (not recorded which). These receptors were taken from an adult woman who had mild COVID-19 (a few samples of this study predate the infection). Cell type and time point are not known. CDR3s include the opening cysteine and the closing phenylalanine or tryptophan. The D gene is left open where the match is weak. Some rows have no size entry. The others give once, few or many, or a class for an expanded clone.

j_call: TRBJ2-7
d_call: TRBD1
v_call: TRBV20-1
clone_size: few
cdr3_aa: CSASRDRGYEQYF
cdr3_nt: TGCAGTGCTAGCCGGGACAGGGGATACGAGCAGTACTTC

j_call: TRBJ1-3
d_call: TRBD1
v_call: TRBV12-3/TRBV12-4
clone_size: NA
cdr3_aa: CASRIGQGAGNTIYF
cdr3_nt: TGTGCCAGCAGAATCGGACAGGGAGCCGGAAACACCATATATTTT

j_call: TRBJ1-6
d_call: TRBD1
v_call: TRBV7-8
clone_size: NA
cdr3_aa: CASSPDRDGSPLHF
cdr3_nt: TGTGCCAGCAGCCCGGACAGGGATGGGTCACCCCTCCACTTT

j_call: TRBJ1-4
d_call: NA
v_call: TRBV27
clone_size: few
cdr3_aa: CASSPGRGEKLFF
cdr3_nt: TGTGCCAGCAGCCCCGGCCGGGGTGAAAAACTGTTTTTT

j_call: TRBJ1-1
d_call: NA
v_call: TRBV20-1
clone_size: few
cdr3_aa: CSASGGNPEAFF
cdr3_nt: TGCAGTGCTAGCGGGGGAAACCCTGAAGCTTTCTTT

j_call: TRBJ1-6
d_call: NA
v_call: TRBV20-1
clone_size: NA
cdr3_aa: CSASEFGRANSPLHF
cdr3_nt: TGCAGTGCTAGCGAGTTCGGTAGGGCTAATTCACCCCTCCACTTT

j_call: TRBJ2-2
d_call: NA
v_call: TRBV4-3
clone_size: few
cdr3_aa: CASSRTTSRELFF
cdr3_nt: TGCGCCAGCAGCCGGACAACGTCGCGGGAGCTGTTTTTT

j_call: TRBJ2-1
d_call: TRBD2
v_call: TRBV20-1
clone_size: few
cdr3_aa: CSATLVHPGLAGKYNEQFF
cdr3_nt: TGCAGTGCTACTTTGGTCCACCCGGGACTAGCGGGGAAATACAATGAGCAGTTCTTC

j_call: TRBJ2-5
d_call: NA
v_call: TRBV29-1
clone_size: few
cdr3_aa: CSVDRRPGDF
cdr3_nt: TGCAGCGTTGACCGCAGGCCAGGGGACTTC

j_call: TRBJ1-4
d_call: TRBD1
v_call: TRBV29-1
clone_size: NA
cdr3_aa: CSVEDPGGGEKLFF
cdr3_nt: TGCAGCGTTGAAGATCCAGGGGGCGGTGAAAAACTGTTTTTT

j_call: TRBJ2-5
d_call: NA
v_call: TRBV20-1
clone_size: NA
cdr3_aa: CSAREIVETQYF
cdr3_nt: TGCAGTGCTAGAGAGATCGTTGAGACCCAGTACTTC

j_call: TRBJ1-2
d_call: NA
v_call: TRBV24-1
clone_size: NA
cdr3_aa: CATSDFSGGYTF
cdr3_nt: TGTGCCACCAGTGATTTTTCTGGTGGCTACACCTTC

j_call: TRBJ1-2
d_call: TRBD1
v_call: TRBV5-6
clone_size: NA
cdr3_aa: CASSWYRGYGYTF
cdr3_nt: TGTGCCAGCAGCTGGTACAGGGGCTATGGCTACACCTTC

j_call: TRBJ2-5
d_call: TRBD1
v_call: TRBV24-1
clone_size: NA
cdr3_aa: CATSDSWTGSETQYF
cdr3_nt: TGTGCCACCAGTGATTCCTGGACAGGATCAGAGACCCAGTACTTC

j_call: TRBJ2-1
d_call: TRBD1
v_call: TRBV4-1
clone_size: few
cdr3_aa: CASSHGTGDAYNEQFF
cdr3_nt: TGCGCCAGCAGCCACGGGACAGGGGACGCCTACAATGAGCAGTTCTTC

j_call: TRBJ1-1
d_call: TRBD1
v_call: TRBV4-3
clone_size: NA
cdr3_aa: CASSQVYVRGQGTEAFF
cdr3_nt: TGCGCCAGCAGCCAAGTCTATGTCAGGGGGCAAGGCACTGAAGCTTTCTTT

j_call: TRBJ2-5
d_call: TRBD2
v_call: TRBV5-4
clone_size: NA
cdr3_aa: CASSFWGGRETQYF
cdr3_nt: TGTGCAAGCAGCTTTTGGGGGGGACGAGAGACCCAGTACTTC

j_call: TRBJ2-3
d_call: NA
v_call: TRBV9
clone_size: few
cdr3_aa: CASSASLGDTQYF
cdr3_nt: TGTGCCAGCAGCGCCTCCCTGGGGGATACGCAGTATTTT

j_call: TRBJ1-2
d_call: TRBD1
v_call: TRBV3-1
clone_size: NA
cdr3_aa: CASSQGPGGPYGYTF
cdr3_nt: TGTGCCAGCAGCCAAGGGCCAGGGGGCCCCTATGGCTACACCTTC

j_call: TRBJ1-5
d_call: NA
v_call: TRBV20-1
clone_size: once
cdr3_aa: CSSSVPRGGNQPQHF
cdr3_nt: TGCAGTTCCTCGGTACCCAGGGGAGGGAATCAGCCCCAGCATTTT

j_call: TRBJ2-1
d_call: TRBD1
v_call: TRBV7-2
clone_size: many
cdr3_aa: CASSPTATGDTEQFF
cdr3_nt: TGTGCCAGCAGCCCGACCGCTACAGGGGATACTGAGCAGTTCTTC

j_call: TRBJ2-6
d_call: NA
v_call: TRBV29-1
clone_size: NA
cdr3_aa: CSVETDRANVLTF
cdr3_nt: TGCAGCGTTGAAACGGACAGGGCCAACGTCCTGACTTTC

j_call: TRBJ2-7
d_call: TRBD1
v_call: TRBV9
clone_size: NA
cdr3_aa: CASSVEDRASEQYF
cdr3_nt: TGTGCCAGCAGCGTAGAGGACAGGGCGTCCGAGCAGTACTTC

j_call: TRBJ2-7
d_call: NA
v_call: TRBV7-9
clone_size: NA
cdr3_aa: CASSLARSHEQYF
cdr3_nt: TGTGCCAGCAGCTTAGCGCGATCACACGAGCAGTACTTC

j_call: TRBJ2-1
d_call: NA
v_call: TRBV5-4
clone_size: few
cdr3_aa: CASSQRPQDEQFF
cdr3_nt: TGTGCCAGCAGCCAAAGGCCCCAGGATGAGCAGTTCTTC

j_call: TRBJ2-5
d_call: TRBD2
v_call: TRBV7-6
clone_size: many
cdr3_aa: CASSYSGLAGVGAQYF
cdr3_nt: TGTGCCAGCAGTTACTCGGGACTAGCGGGAGTTGGGGCCCAGTACTTC

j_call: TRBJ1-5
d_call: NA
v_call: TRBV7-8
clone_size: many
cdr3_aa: CASSFDSGNQPQHF
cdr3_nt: TGTGCCAGCAGCTTCGACAGCGGCAATCAGCCCCAGCATTTT

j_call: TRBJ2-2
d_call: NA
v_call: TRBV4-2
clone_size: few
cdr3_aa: CASSPLGNTGELFF
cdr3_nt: TGTGCCAGCAGCCCTCTAGGGAACACCGGGGAGCTGTTTTTT

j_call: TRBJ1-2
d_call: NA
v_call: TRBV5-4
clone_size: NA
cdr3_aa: CASSLGRGLNYGYTF
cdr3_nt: TGTGCCAGCAGCTTGGGGAGGGGCCTTAACTATGGCTACACCTTC

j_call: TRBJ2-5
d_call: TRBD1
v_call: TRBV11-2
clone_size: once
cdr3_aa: CASSRTGTYQETQYF
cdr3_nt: TGTGCCAGCAGCCGGACAGGAACGTACCAAGAGACCCAGTACTTC

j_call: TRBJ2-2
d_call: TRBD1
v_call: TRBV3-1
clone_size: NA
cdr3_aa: CASSHQTGGYLNTGELFF
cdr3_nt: TGTGCCAGCAGCCACCAGACAGGGGGTTACTTGAACACCGGGGAGCTGTTTTTT

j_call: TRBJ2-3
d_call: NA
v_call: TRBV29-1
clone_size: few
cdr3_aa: CSVNLDTDTQYF
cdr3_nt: TGCAGCGTTAACCTTGACACAGATACGCAGTATTTT

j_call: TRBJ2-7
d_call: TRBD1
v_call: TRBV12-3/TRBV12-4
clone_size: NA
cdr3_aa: CASSSQGESYEQYF
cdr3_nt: TGTGCCAGCAGTTCACAGGGGGAATCCTACGAGCAGTACTTC

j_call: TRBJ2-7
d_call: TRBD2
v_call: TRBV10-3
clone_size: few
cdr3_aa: CAISGGGYEQYF
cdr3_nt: TGTGCCATCAGTGGCGGGGGCTACGAGCAGTACTTC

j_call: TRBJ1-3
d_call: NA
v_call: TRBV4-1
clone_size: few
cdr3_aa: CASSQQQVYSGNTIYF
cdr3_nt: TGCGCCAGCAGCCAGCAACAGGTTTACTCTGGAAACACCATATATTTT

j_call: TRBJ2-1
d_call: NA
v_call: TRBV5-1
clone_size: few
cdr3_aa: CASSLAEGPYNEQFF
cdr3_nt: TGCGCCAGCAGCTTGGCGGAGGGGCCCTACAATGAGCAGTTCTTC

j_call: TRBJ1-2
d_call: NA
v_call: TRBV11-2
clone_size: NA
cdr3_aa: CASSSTRVYGYTF
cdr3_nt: TGTGCCAGCAGCTCAACTCGGGTTTATGGCTACACCTTC

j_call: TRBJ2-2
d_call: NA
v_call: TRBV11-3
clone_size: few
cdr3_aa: CASSLRLVNTGELFF
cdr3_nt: TGTGCCAGCAGCTTACGACTAGTAAACACCGGGGAGCTGTTTTTT

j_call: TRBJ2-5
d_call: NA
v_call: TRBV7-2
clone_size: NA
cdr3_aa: CASSQDRKAQETQYF
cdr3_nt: TGTGCCAGCAGCCAAGACAGGAAGGCCCAAGAGACCCAGTACTTC

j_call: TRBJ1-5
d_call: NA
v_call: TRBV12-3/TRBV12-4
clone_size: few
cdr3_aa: CASSLEGSLPNGQPQHF
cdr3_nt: TGTGCCAGCAGTTTAGAGGGTAGTCTCCCTAACGGTCAGCCCCAGCATTTT

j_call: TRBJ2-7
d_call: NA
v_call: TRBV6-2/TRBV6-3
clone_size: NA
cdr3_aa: CASGRFSYEQYF
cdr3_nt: TGTGCCAGCGGGAGGTTCTCCTACGAGCAGTACTTC

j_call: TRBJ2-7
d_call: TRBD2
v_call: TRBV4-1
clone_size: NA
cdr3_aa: CASSPGLAALYEQYF
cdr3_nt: TGCGCCAGCAGCCCCGGACTAGCGGCCCTATACGAGCAGTACTTC

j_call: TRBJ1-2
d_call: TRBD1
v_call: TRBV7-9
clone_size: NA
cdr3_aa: CASSASGQGGDSYTF
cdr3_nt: TGTGCCAGCAGCGCATCGGGACAGGGCGGCGATAGCTACACCTTC